This entry features one T cell receptor (beta chain) sequence. Because this beta chain is a stray read in a library intended to capture alpha chains, its abundance should not be given much weight. Sample time point: sample taken at primary tumor resection. Whole RNA, isolated from tumor, nontumor lung or frozen PBMC, was sequenced without prior sorting. V lost 6 bases and J 1 base, leaving 7 bases between the germline ends. This CDR3 region has 13 residues. Germline loops: CDR1 MNHNS, CDR2 SASEGT. This record belongs to a study of spatial heterogeneity in lung cancer. TCRdb redid the calling of the 5' RACE reads with MiXCR, one entry per CDR3 protein. The sample includes roughly 10,000 distinct CDR3 sequences, roughly 6.3% seen only once; the top ten take approximately 30%.

The sequencing here drew on PBMCs, taken at surgery. This TCR was sampled from a male donor with early-stage non-small cell lung cancer. This chain joins TRBV6-1 and TRBJ1-5; D call uncertain. DNA for the CDR3: TGTGCCAGCAGCTTGGACAGCAATCAGCCCCAGCATTTT. Amino acids: CASSLDSNQPQHF.